The rows below give T cell receptor beta chains drawn from one sample of a study of blood T cells in healthy people across ages. One entry per CDR3 protein results from TCRdb running MiXCR on the 5' RACE reads. The sample lists some 790,000 distinct CDR3 sequences, 29% seen once, with 17% in the top ten. The source material was blood. These receptors were taken from a woman of 80 years or more in good health. CDR3s include the opening cysteine and the closing phenylalanine or tryptophan. A D gene is named only where the DNA matches it firmly. The listing skips clone size in some rows; elsewhere it reads once, few, many or a size class.

many	TRBV7-2	TRBD2	TRBJ2-3	TGTGCCAGCAGCTTAGGAACTAGCGGGGGGGCTCAGGGTACGCAGTATTTT	CASSLGTSGGAQGTQYF
few	TRBV27	TRBD1	TRBJ1-1	TGTGCCAGCAGTCCGGGACAGCCCCTTCTTGAAGCTTTCTTT	CASSPGQPLLEAFF
few	TRBV12-3/TRBV12-4	.	TRBJ1-5	TGTGCCAGCAGTTTTTGGCTGACAGGCAATCAGCCCCAGCATTTT	CASSFWLTGNQPQHF
few	TRBV7-2	.	TRBJ1-3	TGTGCCAGCAGTCCCCCCGGATCGGCTGGAAACACCATATATTTT	CASSPPGSAGNTIYF
.	TRBV20-1	TRBD1	TRBJ1-5	TGCAGTGCTAGAGATTCCCACAGGGGGCGAAATCAGCCCCAGCATTTT	CSARDSHRGRNQPQHF
few	TRBV7-9	.	TRBJ1-1	TGTGCCAGCAGCTTAACCCAGGCAGGACCCTCTGAAGCTTTCTTT	CASSLTQAGPSEAFF
many	TRBV20-1	.	TRBJ1-5	TGCAGTGCTAGAGATCACGGCAGCTTCAATCAGCCCCAGCATTTT	CSARDHGSFNQPQHF
few	TRBV28	.	TRBJ2-7	TGTGCCAGCAGTTTATTTTACCCTGAGGGAGGCTACGAGCAGTACTTC	CASSLFYPEGGYEQYF
.	TRBV5-1	.	TRBJ2-7	TGCGCCAGCAGCTCCAATTCGGGATACGAGCAGTACTTC	CASSSNSGYEQYF
many	TRBV20-1	.	TRBJ1-6	TGCAGTGCCGCAATAGAAGGTGTTTGGGCTTCACCCCTCCACTTT	CSAAIEGVWASPLHF
many	TRBV6-2/TRBV6-3	TRBD2	TRBJ2-7	TGTGCCAGCAGTTGGCGGGGGAGAACTTTCGCCTACGAGCAGTACTTC	CASSWRGRTFAYEQYF
few	TRBV6-2/TRBV6-3	.	TRBJ2-4	TGTGCCAGCAGTTACTCGGGCCGAACCCCGGGCATTCAGTACTTC	CASSYSGRTPGIQYF
.	TRBV6-1	.	TRBJ2-7	TGTGCCAGCAGTGAGTGGTTAGGTGCCTACGAGCAGTACTTC	CASSEWLGAYEQYF
.	TRBV29-1	.	TRBJ2-3	TGCAGCGTTGGGCGGGGCAGCCAGAACACAGATACGCAGTATTTT	CSVGRGSQNTDTQYF
many	TRBV27	TRBD1	TRBJ1-2	TGTGCCAGCAGTACACGGACAGGGGGCGGCCACACCTATGGCTACACCTTC	CASSTRTGGGHTYGYTF
.	TRBV27	.	TRBJ2-1	TGCGCCAGCAGTTTATCCGGGGCGAACTACGAGCAGTTCTTC	CASSLSGANYEQFF
many	TRBV5-1	.	TRBJ2-5	TGCGCCAGCAGCTTGAGGGCCTCGAGGGAGACCCAGTACTTC	CASSLRASRETQYF
many	TRBV2	.	TRBJ2-3	TGTGCCAGCGACCGCTTGGGGAGCACAGATACGCAGTATTTT	CASDRLGSTDTQYF
many	TRBV4-1	TRBD2	TRBJ2-1	TGCGCCAGCAGCCAAAGGTCTCTAAGCGGGGGGGAGTACAATGAGCAGTTCTTC	CASSQRSLSGGEYNEQFF
.	TRBV7-8	.	TRBJ2-3	TGTACCAGCAGCCCGACCCGGCAGATCACACCAGATACGCAGTATTTT	CTSSPTRQITPDTQYF
few	TRBV7-2	.	TRBJ2-7	TGTGCCAGCAGCTTAGTAGTGGAACAGGGCTTCTCCTACAATGAGCAGTACTTC	CASSLVVEQGFSYNEQYF
many	TRBV3-1	.	TRBJ2-7	TGTGCCAGCAGCCAAGTAGTTGCCGCGCCCCATTACGAGCAGTACTTC	CASSQVVAAPHYEQYF
few	TRBV7-9	.	TRBJ1-2	TGTGCCAGCAGCCCCAAAGCTCGGGACAACCAAGGCTACACCTTC	CASSPKARDNQGYTF
many	TRBV7-2	TRBD1	TRBJ2-7	TGTGCCAGCAGCTGGGACAGGGCAGAAGAGCAGTACTTC	CASSWDRAEEQYF
.	TRBV7-8	TRBD2	TRBJ2-3	TGTGCCAGCAGCTTAGGGGTTAGCGGGAGTGATACGCAGTATTTT	CASSLGVSGSDTQYF
few	TRBV10-3	TRBD1	TRBJ1-2	TGTGCCATCAGCGGACAGGGATCACAGGAGGGCTACACCTTC	CAISGQGSQEGYTF
many	TRBV6-6	.	TRBJ2-5	TGTGCCAGCAAGCACAGTGAAGAGACCCAGTACTTC	CASKHSEETQYF
many	TRBV11-2	.	TRBJ1-1	TGTGCCAGTGGGCTGCAGGGGCTGAGTACTGAAGCTTTCTTT	CASGLQGLSTEAFF
.	TRBV20-1	.	TRBJ2-3	TGCAGTGCTAGTCGTGGCTTCTCTAGCACAGATACGCAGTATTTT	CSASRGFSSTDTQYF
.	TRBV12-3/TRBV12-4	.	TRBJ1-2	TGTGCCAGCACCCTCACAGGGTCAGCTAACTATGGCTACACCTTC	CASTLTGSANYGYTF
many	TRBV4-3	TRBD1	TRBJ2-4	TGCGCCAGCAGCCAAGATGAGGGACAGGGGTTAATTCAGTACTTC	CASSQDEGQGLIQYF
.	TRBV20-1	TRBD2	TRBJ2-5	TGCAGTGCTAGAGATGAGACTAGCGGGGGGCCCTACAATGAGCAGTACTTC	CSARDETSGGPYNEQYF
.	TRBV15	.	TRBJ1-2	TGTGCCACCAGCAGAGGTTTGTTAGGGAACTATGGCTACACCTTC	CATSRGLLGNYGYTF
.	TRBV19	TRBD2	TRBJ2-7	TGTGCCAGTAGTATCGGGAGCGGGGGGAGCTCCTACGAGCAGTACTTC	CASSIGSGGSSYEQYF
many	TRBV6-5	TRBD1	TRBJ2-3	TGTGCCAGCACATCCAGGGGGCTTAGCACAGATACGCAGTATTTT	CASTSRGLSTDTQYF
.	TRBV7-2	TRBD1	TRBJ2-5	TGTGCCAGCAGCCAAGGGGGCAGGGGGCGACGACAGACCCAGTACTTC	CASSQGGRGRRQTQYF
.	TRBV20-1	.	TRBJ2-3	TGCAGTGCTACGGCGGACAGATTAGGGGCCACAGATACGCAGTATTTT	CSATADRLGATDTQYF
many	TRBV2	.	TRBJ2-7	TGTGCCAGCGGGAGACATCCATCCTACGAGCAGTACTTC	CASGRHPSYEQYF
.	TRBV7-8	TRBD1	TRBJ2-7	TGTGCCAGCAGCCCAGTGGGGACAGACTCCTCCGAGCAGTACTTC	CASSPVGTDSSEQYF
few	TRBV2	TRBD1	TRBJ1-1	TGTGCCATCCACCGACAGGGTGGTGTTGTTGACTCTGAAGCTTTCTTT	CAIHRQGGVVDSEAFF
many	TRBV10-3	TRBD2	TRBJ2-7	TGTGCCACTCAGAGCGGGGGGGCCGGCTACGAGCAGTACTTC	CATQSGGAGYEQYF
few	TRBV20-1	TRBD1	TRBJ1-1	TGCAGTACTAGGGGGACAGGGAGAGGGACTGAAGCTTTCTTT	CSTRGTGRGTEAFF
many	TRBV20-1	TRBD2	TRBJ2-3	TGCAGTGCTAGGGGACTACTTGTGGATACGCAGTATTTT	CSARGLLVDTQYF
many	TRBV4-1	.	TRBJ2-3	TGCGCCAGCAGCCAAGACAGGGAAACAGATACGCAGTATTTT	CASSQDRETDTQYF
many	TRBV12-3/TRBV12-4	.	TRBJ2-1	TGTGCCAGCAGTTTAGGGGCAGCGAGGGAGCAGTTCTTC	CASSLGAAREQFF
few	TRBV7-2	TRBD2	TRBJ2-2	TGTGCCAGCAGCTTACTCCGGGGGGCGAACACCGGGGAGCTGTTTTTT	CASSLLRGANTGELFF